This TCR beta chain stems from a study of read filtering for tumor transcriptome and immune sequencing. Study-wide background: Mean patient age was approximately 71 years, range about 47 to 90; 17 male, around 15 female.

After removal of 6 bases from V and 3 bases from J, the junction contained 3 bases not matched to a gene. The CDR3 runs 13 residues. Germline V CDR1 and CDR2: MDHEN, SYDVKM. From roughly 390 ng of RNA, a library with molecular barcoded alpha/delta and beta/gamma adaptors was made. MiXCR was run by TCRdb on the reads, yielding one entry per CDR3 protein. This sample has tens of thousands of distinct CDR3 sequences, with roughly 13% found just once. In this sample, this clonotype turned up many times. The V gene is TRBV28, the J gene TRBJ1-1; 8 bases match TRBD1. The sample taken for sequencing was a population of CD138-negative cells sorted from bone marrow. This sequence was found in a donor over 35 with multiple myeloma. The CDR3 loop is CASRAGGHTEAFF. The CDR3 region has the DNA TGTGCCAGCAGGGCAGGGGGCCACACTGAAGCTTTCTTT.